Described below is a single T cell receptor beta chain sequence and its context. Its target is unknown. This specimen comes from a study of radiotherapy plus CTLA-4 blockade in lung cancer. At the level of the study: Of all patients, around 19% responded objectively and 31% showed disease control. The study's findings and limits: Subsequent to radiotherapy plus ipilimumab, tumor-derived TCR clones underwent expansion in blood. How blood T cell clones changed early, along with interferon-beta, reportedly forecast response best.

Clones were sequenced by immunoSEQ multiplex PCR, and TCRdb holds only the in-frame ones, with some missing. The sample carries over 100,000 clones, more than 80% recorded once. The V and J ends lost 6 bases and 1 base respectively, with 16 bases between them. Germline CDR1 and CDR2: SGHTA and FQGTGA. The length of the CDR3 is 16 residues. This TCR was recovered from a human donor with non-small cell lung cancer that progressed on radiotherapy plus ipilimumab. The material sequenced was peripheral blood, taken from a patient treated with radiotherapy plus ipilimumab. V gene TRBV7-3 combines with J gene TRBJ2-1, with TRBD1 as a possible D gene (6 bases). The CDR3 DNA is TGTGCCAGCAGTGGACCAGGGGATTGGTCCTACAATGAGCAGTTCTTC. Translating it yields CASSGPGDWSYNEQFF.